The 26 T cell receptor beta chains below come from one sample, sequenced in a study of T-cell memory formation after mild COVID-19. TCRdb redid the calling of the 5' RACE reads with MiXCR, one entry per CDR3 protein. This table has a few hundred thousand distinct CDR3 sequences, 15% to 20% appearing once. The sample consisted of PBMCs or a T cell subset sorted from them (not recorded which). The origin of the receptors is a young man who had mild COVID-19 (a few samples of this study predate the infection). Cell type and time point are not known.

The CDR3 region is CASSIQLLGGSPLHF. The CDR3 nucleotides are TGTGCCAGTAGTATTCAATTACTCGGGGGATCACCCCTCCACTTT. V gene TRBV19 combines with J gene TRBJ1-6; D might be TRBD1 (5 bases). V was cut by 3 bases and J by 10 bases, with 16 bases left in between. The germline V gene has CDR1 LNHDA and CDR2 SQIVND (reference sequence). The CDR3 contains 15 residues.

There are a few counts of this clonotype. The CDR3, as DNA: TGTGCCACCAGTGATCCAAGCTATGGCTACACCTTC. This sequence encodes CATSDPSYGYTF. The J gene is TRBJ1-2, the V gene TRBV24-1; D is unresolved. This CDR3 spans 12 amino acids. Trimming removed 3 bases from V and 4 bases from J, with 5 bases in between. Germline V gene data show CDR1 as KGHDR and CDR2 as SFDVKD.

This sequence joins TRBV5-6 and TRBJ2-1; 10 positions match TRBD2. This CDR3 region has 16 residues. The germline CDR1 and CDR2 sequences are SGHDT and YYEEEE. V shed 0 bases and J 4 bases; nucleotides not matched to a gene: 4. The CDR3 loop is CASSLALAGEYNEQFF. CDR3 DNA sequence: TGTGCCAGCAGCTTGGCCCTAGCGGGGGAGTACAATGAGCAGTTCTTC. The entire variable domain, with the rest obtained from reference TRBV5-6 and TRBJ2-1, is as follows: DAGVTQSPTHLIKTRGQQVTLRCSPKSGHDTVSWYQQALGQGPQFIFQYYEEEERQRGNFPDRFSGHQFPNYSSELNVNALLLGDSALYLCASSLALAGEYNEQFFGPGTRLTVL.

In regard to this clonotype: At one end the junction does not follow the germline gene, possibly because of a read error. V usage is TRBV7-7 and J usage is TRBJ1-2, with 9 bases lining up with TRBD1. Germline loops: CDR1 SSHAT, CDR2 FNYEAQ (reference sequence). The CDR3 covers 20 residues. The CDR3, as DNA: TGTGCTAGCAGCTTAGTTCTGAGCTACGGACAGGGGATTAATAACTATGGCTACACCTTC. Its protein product is CASSLVLSYGQGINNYGYTF.

The V gene is TRBV7-2, the J gene TRBJ2-1; TRBD2 agrees at 9 bases. The CDR3 spans 14 residues. Unmatched junction bases numbered 9, after V lost 4 bases and J lost 11 bases. The germline gives CDR1 SGHTA, CDR2 FQGNSA. For the CDR3, the DNA is TGTGCCAGCAGCTCCATAGCGGGGGCCCCGAAGCAGTTCTTC. Encoded protein: CASSSIAGAPKQFF. The full variable domain, with the rest looked up from reference TRBV7-2 and TRBJ2-1, is GAGVSQSPSNKVTEKGKDVELRCDPISGHTALYWYRQSLGQGLEFLIYFQGNSAPDKSGLPSDRFSAERTGGSVSTLTIQRTQQEDSAVYLCASSSIAGAPKQFFGPGTRLTVL.

V usage is TRBV20-1 and J usage is TRBJ1-1; D is undetermined. The CDR3 spans 12 residues. From germline, CDR1 is DFQATT and CDR2 SNEGSKA (reference sequence). The V and J ends lost 0 bases and 11 bases respectively, with 13 bases between them. The DNA for the CDR3 is TGCAGTGCTAGAGATCCCGGACCTTGGGCTTTCTTT. Amino acid sequence: CSARDPGPWAFF.

This clonotype was recorded a few times. The chain is built from TRBV3-1 and TRBJ2-7; tentatively, D is TRBD2 (6 bases). The V gene's germline CDR1 is LGHDT and CDR2 YNNKEL (reference sequence). The CDR3 has 15 residues. Deletions cut 1 base from V and 2 bases from J, with 12 bases between. In DNA form, the CDR3 reads TGTGCCAGCAGCCAAGGGCGCGGGGCAGCCTACGAGCAGTACGTC. Its translation: CASSQGRGAAYEQYV.

This clonotype was detected a few times. The chain joins TRBV6-2 or TRBV6-3 to TRBJ1-1; D not certain. Trimming stripped 7 bases from V and 7 bases from J, with 25 bases between. The germline CDR1 and CDR2 sequences are MNHEY and SVGEGT. This CDR3 contains 16 residues. The CDR3 loop is CASTLLPTLGGNEAFF. CDR3 nucleotide sequence: TGTGCCAGCACTCTCTTACCTACTTTGGGAGGGAATGAAGCTTTCTTT.

V usage is TRBV3-1 and J usage is TRBJ2-1; D gene ambiguous. The CDR3 sequence is 13 residues long. Germline values: CDR1 LGHDT, CDR2 YNNKEL (reference sequence). Trimming stripped 0 bases from V and 7 bases from J, with 7 bases between. CDR3 residues: CASSQENLNEQFF. The DNA for the CDR3 is TGTGCCAGCAGCCAAGAAAACCTGAATGAGCAGTTCTTC.

This clonotype showed up just a few times. The V gene is TRBV3-1, the J gene TRBJ2-3; 12 bases align to TRBD2. Germline V CDR1 and CDR2: LGHDT, YNNKEL (reference sequence). This CDR3 has 17 amino acids. The junction had 4 bases not matched to a gene; V was cut back by 0 bases and J by 3 bases. As DNA, the CDR3 is TGTGCCAGCAGCCAAGAGCACACTAGCGGGGGGACAGATACGCAGTATTTT. This codes for CASSQEHTSGGTDTQYF.

This clonotype was detected a few times. In nucleotides, the CDR3 is TGTGCCAGCAGCGTAGTTTCCGGGGACAATGAGCAGTTCTTC. Its protein product is CASSVVSGDNEQFF. V gene TRBV9 combines with J gene TRBJ2-1; weak D call: TRBD2 (5 bases). CDR1 and CDR2 (germline): SGDLS, YYNGEE. V dropped 0 bases and J dropped 5 bases, with 9 bases sitting between them. The CDR3 contains 14 residues.

CDR3 coding DNA: TGTGCCAGCAGCTTAGCGGCCAGAGCAACTAATGAAAAACTGTTTTTT. This encodes CASSLAARATNEKLFF. The V call is TRBV7-8, the J call TRBJ1-4; D remains unclear. The CDR3 loop spans 16 amino acids. With 0 bases removed from V and 0 bases from J, the gap between germline ends came to 8 bases. Germline CDR1 is SGHVS and CDR2 is FQNEAQ. The full variable domain, in which reference TRBV7-8 and TRBJ1-4 provide the parts outside the CDR3, is GAGVSQSPRYKVAKRGQDVALRCDPISGHVSLFWYQQALGQGPEFLTYFQNEAQLDKSGLPSDRFFAERPEGSVSTLKIQRTQQEDSAVYLCASSLAARATNEKLFFGSGTQLSVL.

Note on this clonotype: One junction end does not reproduce the germline sequence, and a read error may be involved. This chain links TRBV12-3 or TRBV12-4 with TRBJ1-2; tentative D call: TRBD1 (6 bases). CDR3 length: 13 residues. The CDR3 spells CASSLPRSGADAF. The CDR3 region has the DNA TGTGCCAGCAGTTTACCCCGATCGGGGGCGGACGCCTTC.

This clonotype was observed many times. The chain is built from TRBV20-1 and TRBJ1-1; TRBD1 might be the D (6 bases). V was trimmed by 6 bases and J by 3 bases, leaving 17 bases between them. There are 14 residues in the CDR3. The germline V gene has CDR1 DFQATT and CDR2 SNEGSKA (reference sequence). The CDR3 loop is CSARMGHRDTEAFF. The CDR3 DNA follows: TGCAGTGCGCGAATGGGGCACAGGGACACTGAAGCTTTCTTT.

A few counts support this clonotype. This chain joins TRBV6-1 and TRBJ2-1; TRBD1 matches at 7 bases. CDR1 is MNHNS and CDR2 is SASEGT in the germline V gene. The CDR3 contains 10 residues. Trimming cost V 7 bases and J 14 bases; bases outside gene matches: 5. CDR3 loop: CASMYGTEFF. The CDR3 coding sequence is TGTGCCAGCATGTACGGGACAGAGTTCTTC.

This clonotype was observed a few times. CDR3 DNA sequence: TGTGCCAGCAGGAAGGAGCGGGCCTCGAATTCACCCCTCCACTTT. Amino acids: CASRKERASNSPLHF. The chain couples TRBV4-2 to TRBJ1-6; no clear D gene. Germline V gene lookup returns CDR1 LGHNA and CDR2 YNFKEQ. The V end was cut by 6 bases, the J end by 7 bases, with 16 bases between. This CDR3 comprises 15 residues.

This clonotype was counted at least ten times. The chain uses TRBV4-3 and TRBJ2-1; perhaps TRBD2 as D (7 bases). This CDR3 region has 16 residues. V lost 0 bases, J lost 2 bases, and 11 bases lay in between. Looked up from germline, CDR1 is LGHNA and CDR2 is YSLEER. The CDR3: CASSQDRGGPYNEQFF. CDR3 sequence (DNA): TGCGCCAGCAGCCAAGATAGGGGGGGGCCCTACAATGAGCAGTTCTTC.

This chain uses TRBV12-3 or TRBV12-4 with TRBJ2-7; 9 bases line up with TRBD1. V was pared by 1 base and J by 1 base, with 2 bases of the junction left unmatched. The CDR3 sequence is 15 residues long. The DNA for the CDR3 is TGTGCCAGCAGTTTAGGGGGGACAGGGTCCTACGAGCAGTACTTC. Amino acid sequence: CASSLGGTGSYEQYF.

This clonotype was observed once. The CDR3 spells CASSLGGINNEQFF. In DNA form, the CDR3 reads TGCGCCAGCAGCTTGGGAGGGATCAACAATGAGCAGTTCTTC. The chain combines TRBV5-1 with TRBJ2-1, with TRBD2 as a possible D gene (5 bases). CDR3 size: 14 residues. Germline CDR1 reads SGHRS; CDR2 reads YFSETQ. With 0 bases removed from V and 5 bases from J, the gap between germline ends came to 9 bases.

The J gene is TRBJ2-3, the V gene TRBV4-3, with a weak D call TRBD2 (5 bases). V was cut by 1 base and J by 1 base, with 15 bases left in between. Germline V CDR1 and CDR2: LGHNA, YSLEER. CDR3 length: 17 amino acids. The CDR3 bases are TGCGCCAGCAGCCAAGGAGTTGCGGGTTTGGGCACAGATACGCAGTATTTT. Protein sequence: CASSQGVAGLGTDTQYF.

The chain employs TRBV7-2 and TRBJ1-6, with D unclear. Germline lookup yields CDR1 SGHTA and CDR2 FQGNSA. Trimming took 5 bases from V and 7 from J, leaving 12 bases between them. This CDR3 contains 14 residues. CDR3 region: CASSPEASNSPLHF. The CDR3 region has the DNA TGTGCCAGCAGCCCCGAAGCATCCAATTCACCCCTCCACTTT.

The rearrangement joins TRBV12-3 or TRBV12-4 to TRBJ2-1, with D maybe TRBD1 (5 bases). V lost 6 bases and J 12 bases, leaving 12 bases between the germline ends. The CDR3 sequence is 11 residues long. The CDR3 DNA sequence: TGTGCCAGCAGGGACGGCACAGGGCAGTTCTTC. This codes for CASRDGTGQFF.

Remarks on this clonotype: Given a much more abundant clone one base away, this may be a read error. The gene calls are TRBV2 and TRBJ2-5; 8 bases fit TRBD2. Losses at the gene ends were 4 bases for V and 2 bases for J; bases not matched to a gene: 6. From germline, CDR1 is SNHLY and CDR2 FYNNEI. The CDR3 consists of 15 residues. The CDR3 region has the DNA TGTGCCAGCAGTGGGGGTAGCGGGGTACAAGAGACCCAGTACTTC. Its translation: CASSGGSGVQETQYF.

This clonotype was found a few times. One junction end disagrees with the germline gene, perhaps due to a read error. The rearrangement joins TRBV7-2 to TRBJ1-2; the D is unclear. Germline values: CDR1 SGHTA, CDR2 FQGNSA. The length of the CDR3 is 15 residues. The CDR3 is CVSSPGGTFPDDYTF. As DNA, the CDR3 is TGTGTCAGCAGCCCAGGAGGCACATTCCCCGACGACTACACCTTC.

This clonotype has more than one count but fewer than ten. V and J are TRBV7-2 and TRBJ2-2, with D hard to call. Germline V gives CDR1 SGHTA, CDR2 FQGNSA. CDR3 length equals 13 residues. Trimming cost V 2 bases and J 9 bases, with 10 bases left between them. The CDR3 sequence is CASSLSSRRELFF. In DNA, the CDR3 is TGTGCCAGCAGCTTAAGTTCCCGGCGGGAGCTGTTTTTT.

Ten or more counts support this clonotype. The chain couples TRBV7-9 to TRBJ2-2; D is unresolved. The ends were cut back, 5 bases at V and 0 bases at J, with 13 bases in the middle. The CDR3 sequence is 16 residues long. From germline, CDR1 is SEHNR and CDR2 FQNEAQ (reference sequence). The DNA of the CDR3 is TGTGCCAGCAGCCCTCGCGACGGTGCGAACACCGGGGAGCTGTTTTTT. Encoded protein: CASSPRDGANTGELFF.